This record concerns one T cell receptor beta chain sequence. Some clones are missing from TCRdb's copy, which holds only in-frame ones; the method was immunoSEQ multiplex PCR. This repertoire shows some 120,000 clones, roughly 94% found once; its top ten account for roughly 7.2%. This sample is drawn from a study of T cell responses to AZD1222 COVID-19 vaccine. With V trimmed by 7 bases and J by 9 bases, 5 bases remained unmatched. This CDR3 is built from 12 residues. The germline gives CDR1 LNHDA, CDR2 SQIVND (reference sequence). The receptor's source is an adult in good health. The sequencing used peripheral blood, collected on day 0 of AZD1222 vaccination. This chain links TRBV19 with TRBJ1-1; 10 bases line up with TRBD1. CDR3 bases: TGTGCCAGTATCTCGGGACAGGGGAAAGCTTTCTTT. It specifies CASISGQGKAFF.